This T cell receptor beta chain is from a study of Ad26.COV2.S vaccination and SARS-CoV-2 variants. The treatment denotes: some 19 received Ad26.COV2.S at low or high dose, single or two shots; about 5 received placebo; per-sample allocation not given. Samples were taken on day 63 after the first vaccine or placebo injection. The protocol was immunoSEQ multiplex PCR, while the TCRdb copy is restricted to in-frame clones and leaves out a portion. The sample yields 350,000 to 500,000 clones, over 75% seen once. The specimen comprised peripheral blood, sampled in a trial of Ad26.COV2.S vaccine versus placebo. The receptor comes from a person between 18 and 65 years old who received the Ad26.COV2.S COVID-19 vaccine or a placebo.

The CDR3 region is CASSTLAGGLTDTQYF. Written as DNA, the CDR3 is TGTGCCAGTAGTACCCTAGCGGGAGGCCTCACAGATACGCAGTATTTT. V usage is TRBV19 and J usage is TRBJ2-3; 11 positions match TRBD2. V was pared by 4 bases and J by 2 bases, with 5 bases of the junction left unmatched. The CDR3 totals 16 residues. The germline CDR1 and CDR2 sequences are LNHDA and SQIVND (reference sequence).